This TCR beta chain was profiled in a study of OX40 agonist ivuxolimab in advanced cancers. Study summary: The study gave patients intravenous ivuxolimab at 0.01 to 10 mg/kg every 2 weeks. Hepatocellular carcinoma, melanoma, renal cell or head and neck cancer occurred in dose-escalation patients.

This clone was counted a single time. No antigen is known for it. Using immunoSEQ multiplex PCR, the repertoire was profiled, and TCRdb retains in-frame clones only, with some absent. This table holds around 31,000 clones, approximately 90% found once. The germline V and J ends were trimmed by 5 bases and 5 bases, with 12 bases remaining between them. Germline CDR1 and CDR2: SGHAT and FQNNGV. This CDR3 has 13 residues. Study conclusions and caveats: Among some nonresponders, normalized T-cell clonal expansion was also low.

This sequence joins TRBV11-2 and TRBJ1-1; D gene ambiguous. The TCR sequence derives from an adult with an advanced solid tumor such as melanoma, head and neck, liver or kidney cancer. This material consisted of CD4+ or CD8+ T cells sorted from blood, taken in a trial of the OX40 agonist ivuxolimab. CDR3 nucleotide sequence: TGTGCCAGCAGCCCTCCGGTGGGGACTGAAGCTTTCTTT. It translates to CASSPPVGTEAFF.